The present TCR beta chain was sequenced within a study of T cell changes during pregnancy in multiple sclerosis. Libraries were prepared by immunoSEQ multiplex PCR; TCRdb keeps only in-frame clonotypes and omits some of them. The sample consists of over 50,000 clones, about nine tenths of them appearing once. The CDR3 loop spans 15 amino acids. Trimming shortened V by 7 bases and J by 4 bases, and 19 bases separated the two germline ends. Germline V gene sequence: CDR1 SNHLY, CDR2 FYNNEI. The chain links TRBV2 to TRBJ1-1; D is perhaps TRBD1 (6 bases). This receptor was taken from a female donor in good health, enrolled as a control in a pregnancy study. The sequencing used peripheral blood, collected in the first trimester of pregnancy. The CDR3 DNA is TGTGCCAGCAACCCACTGACAGGTGGAGGCACTGAAGCTTTCTTT. Protein: CASNPLTGGGTEAFF.